These T cell receptor beta chains were read from a single sample in a study of cytomegalovirus exposure and HLA in healthy donors. Profiling relied on immunoSEQ multiplex PCR, and the TCRdb table lists in-frame clones only, not all of them. The sample yields some 120,000 clones, roughly 75% seen once. Material for sequencing was PBMCs. Every receptor here comes from a woman aged 50 to 65 in good health and CMV-seronegative. CDR3s include the opening cysteine and the closing phenylalanine or tryptophan. A D gene is named only where the DNA matches it firmly. Only some rows state a clone size, as once, few, many or a class for expanded clones.

17,TRBV7-3,once,TRBJ2-1,TRBD1,TGTGCCAGCAGCGCCAGGGGGGGACAGGGGCCCTACAATGAGCAGTTCTTC,CASSARGGQGPYNEQFF
15,TRBV10-2,once,TRBJ2-1,.,TGCGCCAGCGGGAGGCCTTACCTCTCCTACAATGAGCAGTTCTTC,CASGRPYLSYNEQFF
15,TRBV7-6,.,TRBJ2-7,.,TGTGCCAGCAGCCAGAGGGCGGGGTTAGGCTACGAGCAGTACTTC,CASSQRAGLGYEQYF
14,TRBV10-3,.,TRBJ2-3,TRBD2,TGTGCCATCGGGAAGCGGGAGCCACCCCATACGCAGTATTTT,CAIGKREPPHTQYF
14,TRBV19,.,TRBJ2-7,TRBD1,TGTGCCAGTAGTTTTCAGGGGGTGTCCTACGAGCAGTACTTC,CASSFQGVSYEQYF
14,TRBV10-2,once,TRBJ2-5,TRBD1,TGCGCCAGCAACAACAGGGGATCCGAAGAGACCCAGTACTTC,CASNNRGSEETQYF
12,TRBV28,.,TRBJ1-1,.,TGTGCCAGCAGTCTTAAGAGGACTGAAGCTTTCTTT,CASSLKRTEAFF
13,TRBV29-1,.,TRBJ2-7,.,TGCAGCGTTGTCTCAGGGCCGGGCGGCGAGCAGTACTTC,CSVVSGPGGEQYF
14,TRBV7-2,once,TRBJ1-4,TRBD1,TGTGCCAGCAGGGGGACAGTGAATAATGAAAAACTGTTTTTT,CASRGTVNNEKLFF
15,TRBV6-5,.,TRBJ1-2,.,TGTGCCAGCAGTTCTAACGCGGGGGCCTCGACTGGCTACACCTTC,CASSSNAGASTGYTF
12,TRBV30,.,TRBJ2-5,TRBD1,TGTGCCTGGAGCCGCGGACAGGTTGCCTTGTACTTC,CAWSRGQVALYF